This TCR beta chain was identified during a study of T cells after yellow fever vaccination. The CDR3 consists of 17 residues. Germline V gives CDR1 LGHNA, CDR2 YSLEER. V dropped 4 bases and J dropped 3; count of bases not matched to a gene: 8. The sample holds a few counts of this clonotype. For TCR, cDNA came from 5'RACE template switching, which added a universal primer site and UMIs. TCRdb processed the 5' RACE reads anew with MiXCR; each CDR3 protein has one entry. The table has about 96,000 distinct CDR3 sequences, about 8.4% seen once. The V call is TRBV4-3, the J call TRBJ2-7; the match to TRBD2 covers 14 bases. The sequence derives from a man between 18 and 29 years old who received the YFV17D yellow fever vaccine. The sequenced sample was CD8+ T cells not binding an NS4B(214-222) dextramer, sorted from PBMCs, obtained around 16 days after the first yellow fever vaccination. The DNA of the CDR3 is TGCGCCAGCAGCCCCGGGACTAGCGGGGGCCGGGGCTACGAGCAGTACTTC. As protein: CASSPGTSGGRGYEQYF.